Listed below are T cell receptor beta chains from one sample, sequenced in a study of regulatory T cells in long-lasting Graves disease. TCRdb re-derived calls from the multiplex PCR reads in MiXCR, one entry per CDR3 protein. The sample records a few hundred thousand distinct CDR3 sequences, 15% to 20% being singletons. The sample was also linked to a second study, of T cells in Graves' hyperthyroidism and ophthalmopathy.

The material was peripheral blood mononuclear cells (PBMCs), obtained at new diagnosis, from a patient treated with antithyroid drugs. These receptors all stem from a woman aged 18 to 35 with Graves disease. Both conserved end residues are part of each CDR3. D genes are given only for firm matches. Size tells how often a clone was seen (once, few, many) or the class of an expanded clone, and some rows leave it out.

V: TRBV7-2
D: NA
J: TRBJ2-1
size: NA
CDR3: CASSQPGREQFF
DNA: TGTGCCAGCAGCCAACCAGGGCGTGAGCAGTTCTTC

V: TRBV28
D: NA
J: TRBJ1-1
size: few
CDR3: CASRVRYLTEAFF
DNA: TGTGCCAGCAGGGTCCGATATTTGACTGAAGCTTTCTTT

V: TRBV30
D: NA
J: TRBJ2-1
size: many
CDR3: CAWRENEQFF
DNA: TGTGCCTGGCGGGAGAATGAGCAGTTCTTC

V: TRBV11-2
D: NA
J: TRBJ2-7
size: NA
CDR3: CASSLETPYEQYF
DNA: TGTGCCAGCAGCTTGGAGACACCCTACGAGCAGTACTTC

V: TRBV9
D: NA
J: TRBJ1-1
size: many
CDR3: CASTPSGNTEAFF
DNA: TGTGCCAGCACCCCCTCGGGTAACACTGAAGCTTTCTTT

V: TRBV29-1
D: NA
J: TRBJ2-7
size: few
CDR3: CSVEESVEDYEQYF
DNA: TGCAGCGTTGAAGAATCGGTAGAGGACTACGAGCAGTACTTC

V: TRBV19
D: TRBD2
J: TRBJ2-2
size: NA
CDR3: CASSIVAAGGPTNTGELFF
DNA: TGTGCCAGTAGTATAGTGGCAGCGGGAGGGCCAACGAACACCGGGGAGCTGTTTTTT

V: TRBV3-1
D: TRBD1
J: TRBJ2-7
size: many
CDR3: CASSQDSGDRDYEQYF
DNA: TGTGCCAGCAGCCAAGACTCGGGGGACAGGGACTACGAGCAGTACTTC

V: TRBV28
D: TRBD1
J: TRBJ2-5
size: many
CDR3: CASGTGGQETQYF
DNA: TGTGCCAGCGGCACAGGGGGACAAGAGACCCAGTACTTC

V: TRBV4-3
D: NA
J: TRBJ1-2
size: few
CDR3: CASSQDGTRDGYTF
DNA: TGCGCCAGCAGCCAAGACGGGACGAGAGATGGCTACACCTTC

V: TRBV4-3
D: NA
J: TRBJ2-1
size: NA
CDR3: CASSQDNSLRAAYNEQFF
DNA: TGCGCCAGCAGCCAAGATAACAGCTTAAGGGCAGCCTACAATGAGCAGTTCTTC

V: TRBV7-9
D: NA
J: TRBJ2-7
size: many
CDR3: CASSSLGSEQYF
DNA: TGTGCCAGCAGCTCGTTAGGGAGCGAGCAGTACTTC

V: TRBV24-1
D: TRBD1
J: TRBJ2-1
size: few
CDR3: CATTGTGAWNEQFF
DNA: TGTGCCACCACCGGGACAGGGGCCTGGAATGAGCAGTTCTTC

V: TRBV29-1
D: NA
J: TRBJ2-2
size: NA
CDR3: CSVGSDTGELFF
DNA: TGCAGCGTTGGTAGCGACACCGGGGAGCTGTTTTTT

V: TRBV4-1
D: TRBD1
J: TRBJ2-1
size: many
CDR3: CASSQADRENEQFF
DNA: TGCGCCAGCAGCCAAGCTGACAGGGAGAATGAGCAGTTCTTC

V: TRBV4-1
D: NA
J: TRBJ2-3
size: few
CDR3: CASSQVGSMVGTDTQYF
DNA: TGCGCCAGCAGCCAAGTAGGGTCCATGGTGGGGACAGATACGCAGTATTTT

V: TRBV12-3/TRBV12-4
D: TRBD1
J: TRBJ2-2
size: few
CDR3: CASLVDRGLLTGELFF
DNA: TGTGCCAGTCTCGTGGACAGGGGGCTATTGACCGGGGAGCTGTTTTTT

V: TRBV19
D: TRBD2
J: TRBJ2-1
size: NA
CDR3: CASSSGTSGRYRVNEQFF
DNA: TGTGCCAGTAGTTCTGGGACTAGCGGGAGGTACCGGGTCAATGAGCAGTTCTTC

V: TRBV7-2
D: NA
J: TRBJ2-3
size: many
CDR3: CASSSAWISTDTQYF
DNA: TGTGCCAGCAGCTCGGCCTGGATTAGCACAGATACGCAGTATTTT

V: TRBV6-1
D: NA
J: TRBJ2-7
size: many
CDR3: CASRAVTYEQYF
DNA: TGTGCCAGTCGAGCGGTTACCTACGAGCAGTACTTC